This T cell receptor beta chain was documented in a study of T cell changes during pregnancy in multiple sclerosis. The method was immunoSEQ multiplex PCR; TCRdb's version includes in-frame clones alone and lacks a portion of them. The sample consists of about 80,000 clones, about 94% of them appearing once. Germline CDR1 and CDR2: SGHDT and YYEEEE. The V and J ends lost 5 bases and 3 bases respectively, with 15 bases between them. The CDR3 has 14 residues. The TCR originated in a female donor with multiple sclerosis, enrolled in a pregnancy study. The sequencing here drew on peripheral blood, taken in the third trimester of pregnancy. The chain has TRBV5-6 and TRBJ2-7; no clear D. In DNA form, the CDR3 reads TGTGCCAGCAGTAGTTTCTCCCTAAACTACGAGCAGTACTTC. This codes for CASSSFSLNYEQYF.